This T cell receptor beta chain was documented in a study of T-cell reconstitution after alpha-beta-depleted transplantation in children. The CDR3 sequence is 17 residues long. The germline V gene has CDR1 DFQATT and CDR2 SNEGSKA (reference sequence). Trimming cost V 0 bases and J 4 bases; bases outside gene matches: 5. For TCRbeta, the library was prepared with unique molecular identifiers. TCRdb re-analysed the PCR reads in MiXCR, keeping a single row per CDR3 protein. This table has some 310,000 distinct CDR3 sequences, about a quarter appearing once. Findings and caveats of the study: Reportedly, alpha-beta T cells present about two months post-transplant originated from several hundred expanded clones of graft origin. T-cell numbers and diversity, one year after transplant, stemmed largely from T cells that were newly produced. Recipient T cells and thymic progenitors that survived gave rise to the high TCRbeta diversity observed at day 60 in some patients.

For this clonotype: Its antigen remains unknown.

This TCR came from a male patient between 5 and 17 years old who had a stem cell transplant for acute lymphoblastic leukemia, so the T cells may come from the graft donor. This sample comprised PBMCs, mostly from graft donor cells, obtained 180 days after TCRalphabeta/CD19-depleted stem cell transplant. The chain links TRBV20-1 to TRBJ2-1; 14 bases match TRBD2. CDR3 DNA: TGCAGTGCTAGAGACTCGGGACTAGCGGGAGTGTACAATGAGCAGTTCTTC. As protein: CSARDSGLAGVYNEQFF.